This TCR beta chain was captured in a study of T cell responses to AZD1222 COVID-19 vaccine. Here immunoSEQ multiplex PCR was the method, and the copy in TCRdb shows in-frame clones only, minus some. The repertoire holds about 150,000 clones, with about nine tenths as singletons. The junction had 5 bases not matched to a gene; V was cut back by 4 bases and J by 6 bases. Germline CDR1 and CDR2: PRHDT and FYEKMQ (reference sequence). The CDR3 has 14 residues. The sequencing used peripheral blood, collected 28 days after the second AZD1222 dose. This TCR derives from an adult who received the AZD1222 COVID-19 vaccine. The chain uses TRBV13 and TRBJ2-5, with 10 bases aligning to TRBD2. Here the CDR3 reads CASSSSGRGKTQYF. DNA of the CDR3: TGTGCCAGCAGCTCCAGCGGGAGGGGTAAGACCCAGTACTTC.